Below are 25 T cell receptor beta chains sequenced from a single sample in a study of tumor and adjacent non-tumor tissue in lung cancer. The library came from three nested PCR rounds adapted from ARM-PCR protocols. A single record per CDR3 protein comes from TCRdb applying MiXCR to the multiplex PCR reads. The sample lists 90,000 to 100,000 distinct CDR3 sequences, 80% occurring once. The template was RNA from unsorted bulk tissue. More than 3 cm separated this lung sample from the edge of the tumor. The sample was distant non-tumor lung tissue. These receptors were collected from a man between 60 and 70 years old with small cell lung cancer.

A remark on this clonotype: Since the CDR3 does not end with the conserved phenylalanine or tryptophan, this likely comes from a read error. The chain joins TRBV11-3 to TRBJ2-5, with D unresolved. CDR3 length: 15 residues. Germline V gene data show CDR1 as SGHNT and CDR2 as YENEEA. In DNA form, the CDR3 reads TGTGTCAGCAGCCAAGGAGAGATTGGGGAAGAGACCCAGTACTTA. Protein sequence: CVSSQGEIGEETQYL.

Comment on this clonotype: Since the CDR3 does not end with the conserved phenylalanine or tryptophan, this likely comes from a read error. This chain connects TRBV29-1 to TRBJ1-2; tentative D call: TRBD1 (5 bases). CDR1 and CDR2 (germline): SQVTM, ANQGSEA. V dropped 4 bases and J dropped 6 bases, with 9 bases sitting between them. The CDR3 has 11 amino acids. CDR3 nucleotide sequence: TGCAGCGTTGGGCAGGGTGATGGCTACACCTCC. It translates to CSVGQGDGYTS.

V usage is TRBV20-1 and J usage is TRBJ2-1; TRBD2 matches 15 bases. This CDR3 is 21 amino acids long. Germline V CDR1 and CDR2: DFQATT, SNEGSKA (reference sequence). With 5 bases clipped from V and 1 base from J, the junction kept 18 bases outside the gene matches. The CDR3: CSAYIRPNGTSGRISYNEQFF. CDR3 DNA sequence: TGCAGTGCTTACATCAGACCTAATGGGACTAGCGGGAGGATTTCCTACAATGAGCAGTTCTTC.

This clonotype was detected only once. The CDR3 ends on some other residue instead of the conserved phenylalanine or tryptophan, so this is likely a read error. The V gene is TRBV24-1, the J gene TRBJ2-1, with D unresolved. This CDR3 region has 14 residues. The V end was cut by 5 bases, the J end by 7 bases, with 14 bases between. CDR1 and CDR2 from the germline V gene are KGHDR and SFDVKD. This CDR3 reads CATSGDAGHNEQFS. The CDR3 DNA sequence: TGTGCCACCAGTGGTGATGCTGGCCATAATGAGCAGTTCTCC.

In regard to this clonotype: This CDR3 fails to terminate in the conserved phenylalanine or tryptophan, so it likely reflects a read error. J is TRBJ1-1 and V is TRBV29-1; D not resolved. Germline V gene data show CDR1 as SQVTM and CDR2 as ANQGSEA. The CDR3 contains 13 residues. The CDR3 region is CNVKGPMNTEAFI. CDR3 bases: TGTAACGTTAAAGGACCCATGAACACTGAAGCTTTCATT.

The rearrangement uses TRBV12-3 or TRBV12-4 and TRBJ2-5, with 9 positions matching TRBD2. The CDR3 consists of 16 residues. After removal of 8 bases from V and 5 bases from J, the junction contained 15 bases not matched to a gene. CDR3 in amino acids: CASCFNHFSGSETQYF. DNA of the CDR3: TGTGCCAGCTGCTTCAATCATTTTAGCGGGAGTGAGACCCAGTACTTC.

In its sample, this clonotype was seen once. V and J are TRBV11-2 and TRBJ2-3, with D maybe TRBD2 (5 bases). The germline V gene has CDR1 SGHAT and CDR2 FQNNGV. The V and J ends lost 1 base and 4 bases respectively, with 6 bases between them. CDR3 length: 13 residues. The CDR3 loop reads CASSLGGPDTQYF. The CDR3 DNA follows: TGTGCCAGCAGCTTAGGAGGGCCAGATACGCAGTATTTT.

In the case of this clonotype: One end of the junction fails to match germline, which may point to a read error. The gene calls are TRBV4-1 and TRBJ1-4; D gene ambiguous. The CDR3 consists of 15 residues. Germline V CDR1 and CDR2: MGHRA, YSYEKL. The CDR3 sequence: CASGQVNTPDEKLFF. CDR3 DNA sequence: TGCGCCAGCGGCCAAGTTAACACCCCGGATGAAAAACTGTTTTTT.

In regard to this clonotype: The junction shows a germline mismatch at one end, possibly a read error. The genes are TRBV5-1 and TRBJ1-6, with D maybe TRBD1 (5 bases). CDR1 and CDR2 (germline): SGHRS, YFSETQ. The CDR3 totals 14 residues. DNA of the CDR3: TGCGCCAACAGCTTAGGCCCTTCAGGGTCACCCCTCCACTTT. As protein: CANSLGPSGSPLHF.

To note about this clonotype: A junction boundary mismatches the germline segment, possibly from a read error. This rearrangement joins TRBV5-6 to TRBJ1-1; a possible D gene is TRBD1 (5 bases). Germline CDR1 SGHDT, CDR2 YYEEEE. The CDR3 is 16 amino acids. The CDR3 sequence is CASSLASGTANTDAFF. The CDR3 bases are TGCGCCAGCAGCTTGGCCTCCGGGACGGCGAACACTGATGCTTTCTTT.

As regards this clonotype: The junction does not match germline at one end; this may be a read error. CDR3 nucleotides: TGTGCCAGCGGCGTGGGAGATACGCGGTATTTT. Its protein is CASGVGDTRYF. The chain combines TRBV6-5 with TRBJ2-3, with D possibly being TRBD2 (5 bases). CDR1 is MNHEY, CDR2 SVGAGI, per germline. The CDR3 spans 11 residues.

Regarding this clonotype: The germline gene is not matched at one end of the junction; a read error may be the cause. The chain uses TRBV12-3 or TRBV12-4 and TRBJ1-5; possibly TRBD1 for D (6 bases). The CDR3 extends over 14 amino acids. CDR3 residues: CASSYSGNWGPHHF. The CDR3 DNA reads as TGTGCCAGCAGTTATAGCGGCAACTGGGGGCCCCATCATTTT.

This chain uses TRBV6-1 with TRBJ1-1; D perhaps matches TRBD1 (5 bases). The CDR3 length is 15 residues. Per the germline V gene, CDR1 is MNHNS and CDR2 is SASEGT. CDR3 amino acids: CNSSVYAEGPTEAFF. CDR3 nucleotides: TGTAACAGCAGTGTCTACGCAGAGGGGCCCACTGAAGCTTTCTTT.

Worth noting for this clonotype: Since a much larger clone is just one base distant, this may be a read error. The V gene is TRBV7-9, the J gene TRBJ2-1; TRBD2 matches 9 bases. This CDR3 contains 16 residues. V lost 7 bases, J lost 4 bases, and 11 bases stayed unmatched. The germline V gene encodes CDR1 SEHNR and CDR2 FQNEAQ (reference sequence). The CDR3 reads CASNLYLAGSYNEQFF. CDR3 bases: TGTGCCAGCAACCTGTACCTAGCGGGATCATACAATGAGCAGTTCTTC.

As concerns this clonotype: In this CDR3 the conserved last residue, phenylalanine or tryptophan, is missing, so a read error is likely. The DNA is omitted, as the CDR3 cannot be located on it reliably, and the CDR3 follows TCRdb's listing. V is TRBV6-6 and J is TRBJ2-2; the table calls TRBD2, which could not be checked here. Germline V gene sequence: CDR1 MNHNY, CDR2 SVGAGI (reference sequence). With termini counted, the CDR3 has 14 amino acids. CDR3: CASSRDFRPGEPLL.

V usage is TRBV6-1 and J usage is TRBJ2-5, with TRBD2 matching over 8 bases. Looked up from germline, CDR1 is MNHNS and CDR2 is SASEGT. With 8 bases clipped from V and 1 base from J, the junction kept 6 bases outside the gene matches. The CDR3 runs to 14 residues. CDR3 DNA: TGTGCCAGCTCCCGGGGGGGGGGCCAAGAGACCCAGTACTTC. Translated, it gives CASSRGGGQETQYF.

V and J are TRBV28 and TRBJ2-1; 9 nucleotides align to TRBD2. The CDR3 totals 17 residues. Germline V CDR1 and CDR2: MDHEN, SYDVKM. Trimming removed 0 bases from V and 3 bases from J; junction bases left unmatched: 6. The CDR3 sequence: CASSLWLAGDDYNEQFF. The CDR3 DNA follows: TGTGCCAGCAGTTTATGGTTAGCGGGAGACGACTACAATGAGCAGTTCTTC.

Concerning this clonotype itself: A junction boundary mismatches the germline segment, possibly from a read error. The J gene is TRBJ2-3, the V gene TRBV20-1; 9 bases map to TRBD1. CDR3 length: 15 amino acids. Germline V lookup: CDR1 DFQATT, CDR2 SNEGSKA (reference sequence). CDR3 protein: CSARVGTGMGDMQYF. The CDR3 coding sequence is TGCAGTGCTAGAGTTGGGACAGGGATGGGAGATATGCAGTATTTT.

About this clonotype: The CDR3 does not close with the conserved phenylalanine or tryptophan, likely indicating a read error. The V gene is TRBV24-1, the J gene TRBJ1-2; the match to TRBD1 covers 8 bases. Germline CDR1 reads KGHDR; CDR2 reads SFDVKD. The CDR3 totals 14 residues. Trimming at V came to 4 bases and at J to 7 bases, leaving 7 bases not matched to a gene. This CDR3 is CATSESDRVGGYTL. The CDR3, as DNA: TGTGCCACCAGTGAGTCGGACAGGGTGGGTGGCTACACCCTC.

Regarding this clonotype: Without the conserved terminal phenylalanine or tryptophan, this CDR3 likely stems from a read error. The limits of the CDR3 on the DNA are not certain, so only TCRdb's listed CDR3 is given. This chain uses TRBV11-2 with TRBJ2-1; the D segment call TRBD2 is taken from the table without a DNA check. The germline V gene encodes CDR1 SGHAT and CDR2 FQNNGV. From its first to its last residue, the CDR3 has 14 amino acids. The CDR3 protein is CARQKRQGDNKRFL.

Here the CDR3 reads CASTVREVNTGELFF. The CDR3 nucleotides read TGTGCCAGCACTGTGCGGGAGGTAAACACCGGGGAGCTGTTTTTT. The chain has TRBV6-1 and TRBJ2-2; the match to TRBD2 covers 8 bases. Germline V CDR1 and CDR2: MNHNS, SASEGT. V lost 7 bases to trimming and J lost 2 bases; unmatched junction nucleotides: 6. There are 15 residues in the CDR3.

In its sample, this clonotype was seen many times. J is TRBJ1-1 and V is TRBV7-9; D gene unclear. Germline V gives CDR1 SEHNR, CDR2 FQNEAQ (reference sequence). The CDR3 totals 13 residues. V was pared by 5 bases and J by 1 base, with 8 bases between. The CDR3: CASSINRNTEAFF. The CDR3 nucleotides read TGTGCCAGCAGCATCAACAGGAACACTGAAGCTTTCTTT.

On this clonotype itself: One end of the junction does not line up with germline, which may come from a read error. The gene calls are TRBV13 and TRBJ2-3; 8 bases align to TRBD2. Germline CDR1 reads PRHDT; CDR2 reads FYEKMQ (reference sequence). The CDR3 is 15 residues long. CDR3 loop: CAGSPSGLNTDMQYF. The CDR3 DNA reads as TGTGCCGGCAGCCCTAGCGGGCTGAACACAGATATGCAGTATTTT.

The chain recombines TRBV11-1 with TRBJ2-5; a possible D gene is TRBD2 (5 bases). The germline V gene has CDR1 SGHAT and CDR2 FQDESV (reference sequence). V lost 5 bases to trimming and J lost 7 bases, with 17 bases between them. The CDR3 totals 14 residues. CDR3 sequence (DNA): TGTGCCAGCAGCCATGAGGGAGCTAACCGGACCCAGTACTTC. Its protein is CASSHEGANRTQYF.

Of note for this clonotype: Relative to the germline gene, one junction end is altered; a read error may explain this. The chain couples TRBV12-3 or TRBV12-4 to TRBJ2-3; D ambiguous. The CDR3 loop spans 14 amino acids. The CDR3 sequence: CASGLLGPTDTQFF. The CDR3 DNA reads TGTGCCAGCGGTTTGCTAGGGCCCACAGATACGCAGTTTTTT.